Listed below are T cell receptor beta chains from one sample, sequenced in a study of T-cell reconstitution after alpha-beta-depleted transplantation in children. TCRdb reprocessed the PCR reads via MiXCR and lists one record per CDR3 protein. The sample shows around 450,000 distinct CDR3 sequences, 10% to 13% of them seen only once. The sequencing used PBMCs, collected before TCRalphabeta/CD19-depleted stem cell transplant. The receptors here all came from a child under 10 years old with inherited bone marrow failure, due to receive a stem cell transplant. The CDR3 runs from the conserved cysteine through the conserved F or W. D genes are given only for firm matches. Size is stated for part of the rows, as once, few or many counts, or as a class when the clone is expanded.

CDR3 DNA: TGCAGCCTCCGGAGCGGGATGGGGGCCACCGGGGAGCTGTTTTTT; CDR3 protein: CSLRSGMGATGELFF; J gene: TRBJ2-2; D gene: -; clone size: many; V gene: TRBV20-1
CDR3 DNA: TGTGCCAGCAGTTTCCGGGACAGGGGGTGGTATGGCTACACCTTC; CDR3 protein: CASSFRDRGWYGYTF; J gene: TRBJ1-2; D gene: TRBD1; clone size: many; V gene: TRBV28
CDR3 DNA: TGTGCCAGCAAGCCGGGGGAGCTGTTTTTT; CDR3 protein: CASKPGELFF; J gene: TRBJ2-2; D gene: -; clone size: -; V gene: TRBV11-2
CDR3 DNA: TGTGGTAGGGGAATTATTCTCCCCGGGGAGCTGTTTTTT; CDR3 protein: CGRGIILPGELFF; J gene: TRBJ2-2; D gene: -; clone size: few; V gene: TRBV5-7
CDR3 DNA: TGCGCCAGCAGCCAAGACGAGAACTACTATGGCTACACCTTC; CDR3 protein: CASSQDENYYGYTF; J gene: TRBJ1-2; D gene: -; clone size: many; V gene: TRBV4-3
CDR3 DNA: TGTGCCATCAGTGGGGGGAGGGACGAGGAGACCCAGTACTTC; CDR3 protein: CAISGGRDEETQYF; J gene: TRBJ2-5; D gene: TRBD2; clone size: many; V gene: TRBV10-3
CDR3 DNA: TGTGCCAGCAGCTTAGGTCGGGGGGCGGGACAGGGGTACTACGAGCAGTACTTC; CDR3 protein: CASSLGRGAGQGYYEQYF; J gene: TRBJ2-7; D gene: TRBD1; clone size: -; V gene: TRBV11-2
CDR3 DNA: TGTGCCTGGAACGTGAGGGGAAGCAATCAGCCCCAGCATTTT; CDR3 protein: CAWNVRGSNQPQHF; J gene: TRBJ1-5; D gene: -; clone size: many; V gene: TRBV30
CDR3 DNA: TGTGCCAGCAGCCTCGGCCGCACCACAGACAGGGGCGGGAATGAGCAGTTCTTC; CDR3 protein: CASSLGRTTDRGGNEQFF; J gene: TRBJ2-1; D gene: TRBD1; clone size: -; V gene: TRBV11-2
CDR3 DNA: TGTGCCAGCAGTTTAGCGGGACAGGGCGGCGAGCAGTACTTC; CDR3 protein: CASSLAGQGGEQYF; J gene: TRBJ2-7; D gene: TRBD1; clone size: many; V gene: TRBV12-3/TRBV12-4
CDR3 DNA: TGTGCCAGCAGTTTAGCAGCCCGGGGTATCACTGAAGCTTTCTTT; CDR3 protein: CASSLAARGITEAFF; J gene: TRBJ1-1; D gene: -; clone size: -; V gene: TRBV12-3/TRBV12-4
CDR3 DNA: TGTGCCAGCAGTTCAAAGACTAGCGGAATGCAGTTCTTC; CDR3 protein: CASSSKTSGMQFF; J gene: TRBJ2-1; D gene: TRBD2; clone size: many; V gene: TRBV27
CDR3 DNA: TGTGCCAGCACTCCCTCTTCAACAGGGTCCTACGAGCAGTACTTC; CDR3 protein: CASTPSSTGSYEQYF; J gene: TRBJ2-7; D gene: -; clone size: many; V gene: TRBV6-1
CDR3 DNA: TGTGCCAGCAGATCCCTTGTCAACGAGCAGTACTTC; CDR3 protein: CASRSLVNEQYF; J gene: TRBJ2-7; D gene: -; clone size: -; V gene: TRBV5-5
CDR3 DNA: TGCGCCAGCAGCCAAGATCACGCGGGAGGGCCCTACGAGCAGTACTTC; CDR3 protein: CASSQDHAGGPYEQYF; J gene: TRBJ2-7; D gene: TRBD2; clone size: many; V gene: TRBV4-3
CDR3 DNA: TGTGCCAGCAGTTTATGGCAGGGCGAGGGGGCTGGCTACGAGCAGTACTTC; CDR3 protein: CASSLWQGEGAGYEQYF; J gene: TRBJ2-7; D gene: TRBD1; clone size: many; V gene: TRBV12-3/TRBV12-4
CDR3 DNA: TGCAGTGCTAGAGTCGATAACCGGGACTTCCTAAAGGGCGGGGAGCTGTTTTTT; CDR3 protein: CSARVDNRDFLKGGELFF; J gene: TRBJ2-2; D gene: -; clone size: many; V gene: TRBV20-1